This TCR beta chain was captured by sequencing in a study of shared clonotypes between healthy human individuals. General study points: Sharing across several donors was seen in 4.5% to 5.5% of naive CD4 clonotypes. Clonotype sharing among the donors was expected to vary with sequencing depth.

Comments on this clone: Its antigen remains unknown.

The genomic DNA of each subset was split evenly across several immunoSEQ plates. In the source study's methods: ImmunoSEQ output held junction-only sequences without quality scores, so filtering differed. Profiled with immunoSEQ multiplex PCR; TCRdb holds only in-frame clones, not every one. V and J calls and clone size come straight from that table; D and trimming were deduced from the DNA. The table records about 730,000 clones, approximately 72% of them present only once. The germline CDR1 and CDR2 sequences are MDHEN and SYDVKM. CDR3 length: 14 residues. V lost 2 bases and J 4 bases, leaving 11 bases between the germline ends.

Sequencing input: memory CD4+ T cells sorted from blood. Subset of the sample: CD45RA-negative fraction. The sequence came from a woman aged 30 to 39 in good health. The chain carries TRBV28 and TRBJ1-2; no clear D. The CDR3 DNA is TGTGCCAGCAGTTTAGACGGCGGGTTCTATGGCTACACCTTC. Its protein product is CASSLDGGFYGYTF.